The rows below give T cell receptor beta chains drawn from one sample of a study of blood T cell repertoires in COVID-19. Sequencing used immunoSEQ multiplex PCR; TCRdb keeps in-frame clones, though not all of them. The sample lists 45,000 to 50,000 clones; around 84% were seen once. Sequenced sample: peripheral blood. The receptors shown here come from a woman over 75 with COVID-19, enrolled during active disease. Each CDR3 is given with its conserved first and last residue. The D gene is left open where the match is weak. Rows may omit the clone size; those that give it use once, few, many or a size class.

>TRBJ2-4|TRBD2|NA|TRBV7-2
CASSLVAGIAKNIQYF
TGTGCCAGCAGCTTAGTAGCGGGTATAGCCAAAAACATTCAGTACTTC
>TRBJ2-7|NA|NA|TRBV9
CASSVGARDYEQYF
TGTGCCAGCAGCGTAGGGGCCAGGGACTACGAGCAGTACTTC
>TRBJ1-6|TRBD1|NA|TRBV19
CASSPDRLSNSPLHF
TGTGCCAGTAGTCCGGACAGGCTTTCTAATTCACCCCTCCACTTT
>TRBJ1-2|NA|NA|TRBV12-5
CASGLPRGAVNPYGYTF
TGTGCTAGTGGTTTGCCCCGGGGGGCCGTAAACCCCTATGGCTACACCTTC
>TRBJ1-2|NA|once|TRBV6-5
CASGRNNYGYTF
TGTGCCAGCGGCAGGAACAACTATGGCTACACCTTC
>TRBJ1-1|NA|NA|TRBV29-1
CSVDIGASRGTEAFF
TGCAGCGTTGATATTGGGGCATCTCGAGGCACTGAAGCTTTCTTT
>TRBJ2-1|NA|NA|TRBV20-1
CRSQAGHEQFF
TGCAGGTCGCAGGCGGGCCATGAGCAGTTCTTC
>TRBJ1-2|TRBD1|NA|TRBV5-1
CASSLAQQGNGYTF
TGCGCCAGCAGCTTGGCCCAACAGGGGAATGGCTACACCTTC
>TRBJ2-3|NA|NA|TRBV19
CASTLGGTDTQYF
TGTGCCAGTACCCTCGGGGGCACAGATACGCAGTATTTT
>TRBJ2-7|TRBD2|NA|TRBV24-1
CATSVSGLRGDEQYF
TGTGCCACCAGTGTGTCCGGGCTCCGGGGGGACGAGCAGTACTTC
>TRBJ1-6|TRBD1|NA|TRBV15
CATSRGSGTAYNSPLHF
TGTGCCACCAGCAGAGGCTCCGGGACAGCTTATAATTCACCCCTCCACTTT
>TRBJ2-2|TRBD2|NA|TRBV5-1
CASSLKAGLAGRGTGELFF
TGCGCCAGCAGCTTGAAAGCGGGACTAGCGGGAAGGGGGACCGGGGAGCTGTTTTTT
>TRBJ2-2|TRBD1|NA|TRBV24-1
CATSDFGTANTGELFF
TGTGCCACCAGTGACTTCGGGACAGCGAACACCGGGGAGCTGTTTTTT
>TRBJ2-3|NA|NA|TRBV7-6
CASSLSTGADTQYF
TGTGCCAGCAGCTTATCAACAGGTGCAGATACGCAGTATTTT
>TRBJ2-1|NA|NA|TRBV5-4
CASSLVRAGREQFF
TGTGCCAGCAGCCTTGTAAGAGCGGGTCGTGAGCAGTTCTTC
>TRBJ1-4|TRBD1|NA|TRBV5-1
CASSPGTVGEKLFF
TGCGCCAGCAGCCCCGGGACAGTCGGTGAAAAACTGTTTTTT
>TRBJ2-1|NA|NA|TRBV5-1
CASSLYPGAYNEQFF
TGCGCCAGCAGCTTGTATCCCGGGGCCTACAATGAGCAGTTCTTC
>TRBJ2-7|NA|NA|TRBV12-3/TRBV12-4
CASSPTGAYEQYF
TGTGCCAGCAGCCCCACAGGAGCCTACGAGCAGTACTTC
>TRBJ1-6|NA|NA|TRBV28
CASTLIGSSPLHF
TGTGCCAGCACCCTGATTGGGAGTTCACCCCTCCACTTT
>TRBJ2-5|TRBD2|NA|TRBV5-1
CASSLVLTSGRETQYF
TGCGCCAGCAGCTTGGTATTGACTAGCGGGAGAGAGACCCAGTACTTC
>TRBJ1-1|NA|NA|TRBV18
CASSLSQGNAEAFF
TGTGCCAGCTCACTTTCACAGGGTAACGCTGAAGCTTTCTTT
>TRBJ1-2|NA|NA|TRBV19
CASSMGGTHANYGYTF
TGTGCCAGTAGTATGGGGGGGACGCATGCTAACTATGGCTACACCTTC
>TRBJ2-1|NA|NA|TRBV18
CASSPIRGNEQFF
TGTGCCAGCTCACCTATAAGGGGCAATGAGCAGTTCTTC
>TRBJ1-2|NA|NA|TRBV28
CASSLDANPRRGYTF
TGTGCCAGCAGTTTAGACGCGAACCCGAGGAGGGGCTACACCTTC
>TRBJ1-2|TRBD1|NA|TRBV10-3
CAISGDRVAYGYTF
TGTGCCATCAGTGGGGACAGGGTGGCCTATGGCTACACCTTC
>TRBJ2-7|NA|NA|TRBV30
CAWSGQVGDEQYF
TGTGCCTGGAGTGGACAGGTCGGGGACGAGCAGTACTTC
>TRBJ2-1|NA|NA|TRBV6-1
CASSGTVGSSYNEQFF
TGTGCCAGCAGTGGGACAGTGGGGAGCTCCTACAATGAGCAGTTCTTC
>TRBJ2-7|TRBD2|NA|TRBV5-1
CASSRDGSGSSYEQYF
TGCGCCAGCAGCCGGGATGGTAGCGGGAGTTCCTACGAGCAGTACTTC
>TRBJ2-7|TRBD2|NA|TRBV2
CASRAGGGLNTYEQYF
TGTGCCAGCAGGGCCGGCGGGGGGTTAAACACCTACGAGCAGTACTTC
>TRBJ2-1|TRBD2|NA|TRBV3-1/TRBV3-2
CASSQTSGSIGEQFF
TGTGCCAGCAGCCAGACTAGCGGGAGCATCGGTGAGCAGTTCTTC
>TRBJ2-7|TRBD2|NA|TRBV27
CASSLILAGGSYEQYF
TGTGCCAGCAGTCTCATACTAGCGGGAGGCTCCTACGAGCAGTACTTC
>TRBJ2-2|NA|NA|TRBV5-1
CASSFDTRLGGELFF
TGCGCCAGCAGCTTTGATACCCGACTCGGCGGGGAGCTGTTTTTT
>TRBJ2-5|TRBD2|few|TRBV6-5
CASSYQTSGGRETQYF
TGTGCCAGCAGTTATCAGACTAGCGGGGGGCGAGAGACCCAGTACTTC
>TRBJ1-2|NA|NA|TRBV18
CASSPPNPYGYTF
TGTGCCAGCTCACCACCTAATCCCTATGGCTACACCTTC
>TRBJ1-3|NA|NA|TRBV7-9
CASSSSGGLGNTIYF
TGTGCCAGCAGCTCTAGTGGGGGACTTGGAAACACCATATATTTT
>TRBJ1-2|TRBD1|NA|TRBV11-2
CASSLGGAGGNYGYTF
TGTGCCAGCAGCTTAGGCGGAGCAGGGGGGAACTATGGCTACACCTTC
>TRBJ1-1|NA|NA|TRBV7-8
CASSLSNRAVNTEAFF
TGTGCCAGCAGCTTGTCGAACAGGGCGGTGAACACTGAAGCTTTCTTT
>TRBJ2-2|TRBD1|NA|TRBV6-5
CASSYSPTGGSGELFF
TGTGCCAGCAGTTACTCCCCGACAGGGGGCTCCGGGGAGCTGTTTTTT
>TRBJ2-2|NA|NA|TRBV7-9
CASSFRGLGTGELFF
TGTGCCAGCAGCTTCCGCGGGTTGGGGACCGGGGAGCTGTTTTTT
>TRBJ2-2|NA|NA|TRBV7-6
CASSLTGTSTGELFF
TGTGCCAGCAGCTTAACCGGGACAAGCACCGGGGAGCTGTTTTTT
>TRBJ2-7|NA|NA|TRBV15
CATGPPGNEQYF
TGTGCCACCGGTCCTCCTGGCAACGAGCAGTACTTC
>TRBJ2-5|NA|NA|TRBV21-1
CASSKWGGPYLDRDQETQYF
TGTGCCAGCAGCAAATGGGGGGGGCCCTACCTGGACAGGGACCAAGAGACCCAGTACTTC
>TRBJ1-1|NA|once|TRBV19
CASIPSVGRRGTEAFF
TGTGCCAGTATTCCTTCCGTGGGGAGGCGAGGCACTGAAGCTTTCTTT
>TRBJ1-5|NA|NA|TRBV19
CASSLWWGRGSNQPQHF
TGTGCCAGTAGTCTATGGTGGGGCAGGGGCAGCAATCAGCCCCAGCATTTT
>TRBJ2-7|TRBD1|NA|TRBV6-5
CASSRGGAYYEQYF
TGTGCCAGCAGTCGAGGGGGCGCCTACTACGAGCAGTACTTC